This record looks at one T cell receptor (beta chain) sequence and its context. The antigen remains undetermined. This specimen comes from a study of cytomegalovirus exposure and HLA in healthy donors. General observations from the study: Using the classifier, cytomegalovirus status was reportedly diagnosed with high specificity and sensitivity.

The PCR contained 60 Vbeta and 13 Jbeta primers. Study processing details: In a later analysis, around 10 million of some 80 million unique beta chains occurred in at least two donors. Here immunoSEQ multiplex PCR was the method, and the copy in TCRdb shows in-frame clones only, minus some. V and J calls and clone size are given by that table; D and trimming were obtained from the DNA. The sample records 90,000 to 140,000 clones, over 75% being singletons. Trimming pared 3 bases from V and 4 bases from J, leaving 6 bases between. Germline lookup yields CDR1 DFQATT and CDR2 SNEGSKA (reference sequence). The CDR3 totals 11 residues.

The source material was PBMCs. This rearrangement joins TRBV20-1 to TRBJ1-1; D ambiguous. This receptor was taken from a man aged 25-45 years in good health and CMV-seropositive. The CDR3 DNA sequence: TGCAGTGCTAGGGCCTCCACTGAAGCTTTCTTT. It is translated as CSARASTEAFF.